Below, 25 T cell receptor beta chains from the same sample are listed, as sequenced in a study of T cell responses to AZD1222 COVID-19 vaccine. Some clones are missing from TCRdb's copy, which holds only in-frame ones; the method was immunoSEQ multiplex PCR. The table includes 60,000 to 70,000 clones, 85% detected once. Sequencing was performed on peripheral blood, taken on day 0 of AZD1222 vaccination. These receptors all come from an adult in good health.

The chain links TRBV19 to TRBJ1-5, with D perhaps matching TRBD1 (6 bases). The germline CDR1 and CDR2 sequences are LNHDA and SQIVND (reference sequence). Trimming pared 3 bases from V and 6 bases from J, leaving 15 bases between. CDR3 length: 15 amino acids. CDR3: CASSMRGSVPQPQHF. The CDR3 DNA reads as TGTGCCAGTAGTATGAGGGGGTCAGTGCCTCAGCCCCAGCATTTT.

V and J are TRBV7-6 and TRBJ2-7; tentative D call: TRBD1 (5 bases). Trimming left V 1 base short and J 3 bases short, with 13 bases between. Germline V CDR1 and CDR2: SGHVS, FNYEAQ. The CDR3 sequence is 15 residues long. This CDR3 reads CASSLGQGVGYEQYF. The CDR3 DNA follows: TGTGCCAGCAGCTTAGGGCAGGGTGTTGGCTACGAGCAGTACTTC.

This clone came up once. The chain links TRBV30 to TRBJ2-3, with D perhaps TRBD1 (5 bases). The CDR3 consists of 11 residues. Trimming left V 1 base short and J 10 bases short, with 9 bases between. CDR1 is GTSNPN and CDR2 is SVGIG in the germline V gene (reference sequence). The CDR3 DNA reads TGTGCCTGGAGTGGACAGTCAGCGCAGTATTTT. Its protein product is CAWSGQSAQYF.

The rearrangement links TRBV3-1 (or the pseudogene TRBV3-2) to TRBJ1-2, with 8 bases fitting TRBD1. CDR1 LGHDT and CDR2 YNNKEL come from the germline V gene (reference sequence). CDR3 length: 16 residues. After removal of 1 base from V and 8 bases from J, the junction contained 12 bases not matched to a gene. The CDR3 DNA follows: TGTGCCAGCAGCCAAGGGGCAGGCAGGGACAGGAGGGGCTACACCTTC. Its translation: CASSQGAGRDRRGYTF.

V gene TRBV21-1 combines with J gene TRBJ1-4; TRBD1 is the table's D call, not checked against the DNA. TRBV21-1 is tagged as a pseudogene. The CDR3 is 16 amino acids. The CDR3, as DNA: TGTGCCAGCAGCAACGATTGGCAGGGGCCTAATGAAAAACTGTTTTTT. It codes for CASSNDWQGPNEKLFF.

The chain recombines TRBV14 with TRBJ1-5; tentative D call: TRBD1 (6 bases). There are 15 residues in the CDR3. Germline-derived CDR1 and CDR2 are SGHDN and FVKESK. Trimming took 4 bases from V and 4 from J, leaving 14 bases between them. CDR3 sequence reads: CASSPGGAGNQPQHF. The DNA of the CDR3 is TGTGCCAGCAGCCCGGGGGGCGCGGGAAATCAGCCCCAGCATTTT.

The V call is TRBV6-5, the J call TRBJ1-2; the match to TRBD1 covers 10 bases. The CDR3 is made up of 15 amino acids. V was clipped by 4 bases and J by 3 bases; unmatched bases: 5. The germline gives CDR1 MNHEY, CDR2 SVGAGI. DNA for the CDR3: TGTGCCAGCAGTTCCACCGGGACAGGGGACTATGGCTACACCTTC. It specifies CASSSTGTGDYGYTF.

CDR3 sequence reads: CASSEGPGTSYEQYF. The CDR3 DNA follows: TGCGCCAGCAGCGAGGGTCCGGGAACATCCTACGAGCAGTACTTC. This chain links TRBV5-1 with TRBJ2-7; a weak D match, TRBD2 (5 bases). Germline-derived CDR1 and CDR2 are SGHRS and YFSETQ. Between the trimmed V and J ends, which lost 4 bases and 1 base, there was a span of 15 bases. The length of the CDR3 is 15 residues.

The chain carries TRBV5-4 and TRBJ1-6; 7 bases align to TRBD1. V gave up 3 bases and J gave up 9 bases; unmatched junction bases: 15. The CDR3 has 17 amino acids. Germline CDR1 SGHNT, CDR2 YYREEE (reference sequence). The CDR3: CASSSSRVQGTLSPLHF. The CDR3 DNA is TGTGCCAGCAGCTCCTCAAGGGTACAGGGGACACTTTCACCCCTCCACTTT.

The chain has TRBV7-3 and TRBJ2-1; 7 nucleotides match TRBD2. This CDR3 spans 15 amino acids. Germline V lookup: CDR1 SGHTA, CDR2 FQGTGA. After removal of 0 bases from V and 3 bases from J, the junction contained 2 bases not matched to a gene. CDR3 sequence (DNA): TGTGCCAGCAGCTTAACGGGGGGGTTCTACAATGAGCAGTTCTTC. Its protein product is CASSLTGGFYNEQFF.

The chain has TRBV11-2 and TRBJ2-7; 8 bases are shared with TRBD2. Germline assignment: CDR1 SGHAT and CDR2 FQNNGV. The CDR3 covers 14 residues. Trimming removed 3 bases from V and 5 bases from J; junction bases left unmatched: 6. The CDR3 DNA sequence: TGTGCCAGCAGCTTTCAAGGGACTAGGGACGAGCAGTACTTC. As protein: CASSFQGTRDEQYF.

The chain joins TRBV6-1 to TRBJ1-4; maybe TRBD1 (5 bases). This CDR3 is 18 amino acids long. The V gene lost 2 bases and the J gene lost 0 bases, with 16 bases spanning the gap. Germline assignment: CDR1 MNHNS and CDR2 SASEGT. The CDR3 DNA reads TGTGCCAGCAGTGAAACAGGCCGGGGAGTTGCAACTAATGAAAAACTGTTTTTT. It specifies CASSETGRGVATNEKLFF.

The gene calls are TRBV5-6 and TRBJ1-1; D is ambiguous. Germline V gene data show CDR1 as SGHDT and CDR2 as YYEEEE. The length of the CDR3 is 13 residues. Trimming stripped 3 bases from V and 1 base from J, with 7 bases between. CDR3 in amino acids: CASSSGRNTEAFF. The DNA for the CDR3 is TGTGCCAGCAGCTCGGGGAGGAACACTGAAGCTTTCTTT.

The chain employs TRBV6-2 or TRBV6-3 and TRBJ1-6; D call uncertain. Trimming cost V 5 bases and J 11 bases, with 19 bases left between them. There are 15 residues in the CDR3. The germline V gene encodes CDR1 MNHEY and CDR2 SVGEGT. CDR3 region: CASSGLEGRTTPLHF. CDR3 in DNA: TGTGCCAGCAGTGGTCTAGAAGGGAGGACGACACCCCTCCACTTT.

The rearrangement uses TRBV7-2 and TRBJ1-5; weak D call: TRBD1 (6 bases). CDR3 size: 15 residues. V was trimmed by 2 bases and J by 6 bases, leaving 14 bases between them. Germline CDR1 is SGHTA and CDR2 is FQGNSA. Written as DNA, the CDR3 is TGTGCCAGCAGCTTAAGGCAGGGGCGGAGTCAGCCCCAGCATTTT. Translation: CASSLRQGRSQPQHF.

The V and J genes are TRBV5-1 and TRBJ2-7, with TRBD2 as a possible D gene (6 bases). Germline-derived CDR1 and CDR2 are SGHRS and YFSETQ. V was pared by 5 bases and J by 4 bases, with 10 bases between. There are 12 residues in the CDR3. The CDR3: CASSIGGYEQYF. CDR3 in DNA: TGCGCCAGCAGTATAGGAGGGTACGAGCAGTACTTC. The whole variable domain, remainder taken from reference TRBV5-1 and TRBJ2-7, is KAGVTQTPRYLIKTRGQQVTLSCSPISGHRSVSWYQQTPGQGLQFLFEYFSETQRNKGNFPGRFSGRQFSNSRSEMNVSTLELGDSALYLCASSIGGYEQYFGPGTRLTVT.

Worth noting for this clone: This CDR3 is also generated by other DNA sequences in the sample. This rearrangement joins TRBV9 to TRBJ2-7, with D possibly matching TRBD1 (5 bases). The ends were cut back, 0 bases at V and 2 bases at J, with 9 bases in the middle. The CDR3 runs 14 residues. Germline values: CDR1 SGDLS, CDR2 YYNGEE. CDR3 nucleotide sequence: TGTGCCAGCAGCGTAGGGCAGGGTACCTACGAGCAGTACTTC. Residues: CASSVGQGTYEQYF.

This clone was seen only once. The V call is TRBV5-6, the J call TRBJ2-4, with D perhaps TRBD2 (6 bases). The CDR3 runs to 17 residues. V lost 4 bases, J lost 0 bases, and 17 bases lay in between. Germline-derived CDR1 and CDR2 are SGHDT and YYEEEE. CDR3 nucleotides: TGTGCCAGCAGCGTAACCGGAGGGGCCCTAGCCAAAAACATTCAGTACTTC. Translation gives CASSVTGGALAKNIQYF.

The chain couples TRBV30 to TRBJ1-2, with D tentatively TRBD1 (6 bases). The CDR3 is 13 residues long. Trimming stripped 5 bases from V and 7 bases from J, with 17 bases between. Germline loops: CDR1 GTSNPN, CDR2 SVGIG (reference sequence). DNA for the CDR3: TGTGCCTGGCTAACAGGGTTTGGTGGTGGCTACACCTTC. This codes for CAWLTGFGGGYTF.

CDR3 protein: CASTPRWRGETQYF. DNA of the CDR3: TGTGCCAGCACCCCCAGATGGCGAGGGGAGACCCAGTACTTC. The chain employs TRBV6-2 or TRBV6-3 and TRBJ2-5, with D possibly TRBD2 on 5 matching bases. The CDR3 extends over 14 amino acids. CDR1 MNHEY and CDR2 SVGEGT come from the germline V gene. V lost 7 bases and J lost 5, with 17 bases in between.

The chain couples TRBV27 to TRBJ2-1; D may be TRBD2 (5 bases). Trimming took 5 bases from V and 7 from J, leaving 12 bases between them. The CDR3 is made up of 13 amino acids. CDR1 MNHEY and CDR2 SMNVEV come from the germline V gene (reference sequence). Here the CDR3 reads CASSQGRFNEQFF. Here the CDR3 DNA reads TGTGCCAGCAGTCAAGGGAGATTTAATGAGCAGTTCTTC.

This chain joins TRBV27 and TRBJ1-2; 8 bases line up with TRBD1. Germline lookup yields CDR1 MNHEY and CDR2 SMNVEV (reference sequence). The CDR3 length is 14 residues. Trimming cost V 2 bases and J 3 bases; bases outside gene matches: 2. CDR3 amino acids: CASSLGTGHYGYTF. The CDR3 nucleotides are TGTGCCAGCAGTTTAGGGACAGGCCACTATGGCTACACCTTC.

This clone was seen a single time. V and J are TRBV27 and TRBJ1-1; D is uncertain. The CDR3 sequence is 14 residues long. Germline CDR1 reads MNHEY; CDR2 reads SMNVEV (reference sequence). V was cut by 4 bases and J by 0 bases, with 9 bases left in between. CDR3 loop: CASSSPGMNTEAFF. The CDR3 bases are TGTGCCAGCAGTTCCCCGGGCATGAACACTGAAGCTTTCTTT.

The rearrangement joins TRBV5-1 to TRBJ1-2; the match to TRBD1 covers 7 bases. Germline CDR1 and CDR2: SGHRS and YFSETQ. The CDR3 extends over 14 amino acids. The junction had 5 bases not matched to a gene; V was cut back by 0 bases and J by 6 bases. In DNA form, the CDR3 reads TGCGCCAGCAGCTTGGCAGGGACAGCGGATGGCTACACCTTC. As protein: CASSLAGTADGYTF. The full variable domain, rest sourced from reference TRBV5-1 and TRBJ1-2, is KAGVTQTPRYLIKTRGQQVTLSCSPISGHRSVSWYQQTPGQGLQFLFEYFSETQRNKGNFPGRFSGRQFSNSRSEMNVSTLELGDSALYLCASSLAGTADGYTFGSGTRLTVV.

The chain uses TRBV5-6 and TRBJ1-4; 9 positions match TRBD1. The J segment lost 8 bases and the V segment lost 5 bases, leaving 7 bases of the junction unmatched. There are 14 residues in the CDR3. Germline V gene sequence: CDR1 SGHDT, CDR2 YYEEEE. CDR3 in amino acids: CASSLTGQGEKLFF. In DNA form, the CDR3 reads TGTGCCAGCAGTCTAACCGGACAGGGGGAAAAACTGTTTTTT.